The 32 T cell receptor beta chains below come from one sample, sequenced in a study of blood T cell repertoires in COVID-19. The data were produced by immunoSEQ multiplex PCR, yet TCRdb's version contains in-frame clones alone and is incomplete. The data contain 150,000 to 200,000 clones, around nine tenths of them singletons. Sequenced input: peripheral blood. The source is a young man with active or convalescent COVID-19.

The genes are TRBV27 and TRBJ1-1, with a weak D call TRBD1 (6 bases). Germline loops: CDR1 MNHEY, CDR2 SMNVEV (reference sequence). Trimming shortened V by 5 bases and J by 1 base, and 14 bases separated the two germline ends. This CDR3 region has 15 residues. The CDR3 reads CASSLGQIQNTEAFF. The CDR3 region has the DNA TGTGCCAGCAGTCTCGGACAGATCCAGAACACTGAAGCTTTCTTT.

V usage is TRBV5-1 and J usage is TRBJ1-5; perhaps TRBD1 as D (5 bases). CDR3 length equals 14 residues. Germline values: CDR1 SGHRS, CDR2 YFSETQ. CDR3 residues: CATRLGPDNQPQHF. CDR3 in DNA: TGCGCAACCCGATTGGGGCCCGACAATCAGCCCCAGCATTTT. Full variable domain (outside the CDR3, taken from reference TRBV5-1 and TRBJ1-5): KAGVTQTPRYLIKTRGQQVTLSCSPISGHRSVSWYQQTPGQGLQFLFEYFSETQRNKGNFPGRFSGRQFSNSRSEMNVSTLELGDSALYLCATRLGPDNQPQHFGDGTRLSIL.

A remark on this clone: In the same sample, other DNA sequences code for this CDR3. The chain recombines TRBV29-1 with TRBJ2-2; no firm D call. This CDR3 region has 13 residues. Trimming took 4 bases from V and 0 from J, leaving 6 bases between them. CDR1 is SQVTM and CDR2 is ANQGSEA in the germline V gene. The CDR3 loop reads CSVVEANTGELFF. The CDR3 coding sequence is TGCAGCGTTGTCGAGGCGAACACCGGGGAGCTGTTTTTT.

This rearrangement joins TRBV29-1 to TRBJ1-2; no firm D call. Germline V lookup: CDR1 SQVTM, CDR2 ANQGSEA. The CDR3 has 14 residues. V lost 6 bases to trimming and J lost 7 bases, with 21 bases between them. The CDR3 sequence: CSVLPSGRDFGYTF. Written as DNA, the CDR3 is TGCAGCGTCCTTCCTTCCGGTCGGGATTTTGGCTACACCTTC.

This clone was observed a single time. The chain's CDR3 is CASSTLAGGPSTDTQYF. CDR3 nucleotides: TGTGCCAGCAGCACGTTAGCGGGAGGTCCTAGCACAGATACGCAGTATTTT. The gene calls are TRBV7-9 and TRBJ2-3; 10 bases agree with TRBD2. This CDR3 region has 17 residues. V shed 5 bases, J shed 0 bases, and the junction held 8 bases outside the gene matches. Germline V gene sequence: CDR1 SEHNR, CDR2 FQNEAQ (reference sequence).

This clone was seen a few times. The chain employs TRBV13 and TRBJ2-2; D gene unclear. V gave up 0 bases and J gave up 8 bases, with 7 bases separating them. This CDR3 has 13 amino acids. Germline V lookup: CDR1 PRHDT, CDR2 FYEKMQ (reference sequence). In DNA, the CDR3 is TGTGCCAGCAGCTTAGGCCGCGAGGGGGAGCTGTTTTTT. Its translation: CASSLGREGELFF.

As to this clone: Other DNA sequences from this sample encode an identical CDR3 as well. The chain combines TRBV11-2 with TRBJ1-2; TRBD1 might be the D (5 bases). This CDR3 has 13 residues. The V gene lost 5 bases and the J gene lost 7 bases, with 14 bases spanning the gap. Germline-derived CDR1 and CDR2 are SGHAT and FQNNGV. The CDR3 reads CASSPIGGSGYTF. CDR3 bases: TGTGCCAGCAGCCCCATTGGGGGGAGTGGCTACACCTTC. The complete variable domain, with remaining parts taken from reference TRBV11-2 and TRBJ1-2, reads EAGVAQSPRYKIIEKRQSVAFWCNPISGHATLYWYQQILGQGPKLLIQFQNNGVVDDSQLPKDRFSAERLKGVDSTLKIQPAKLEDSAVYLCASSPIGGSGYTFGSGTRLTVV.

As concerns this clone: Different DNA sequences within this sample yield the same CDR3. Here the CDR3 DNA reads TGTGCCAGTAGTATCTCGTACTCTGGAAACACCATATATTTT. It translates to CASSISYSGNTIYF. The V gene is TRBV19, the J gene TRBJ1-3; D is uncertain. CDR1 is LNHDA, CDR2 SQIVND, per germline (reference sequence). This CDR3 region has 14 residues. V lost 3 bases and J lost 0, with 6 bases in between. The complete variable domain, with remaining parts taken from reference TRBV19 and TRBJ1-3, reads DGGITQSPKYLFRKEGQNVTLSCEQNLNHDAMYWYRQDPGQGLRLIYYSQIVNDFQKGDIAEGYSVSREKKESFPLTVTSAQKNPTAFYLCASSISYSGNTIYFGEGSWLTVV.

The rearrangement links TRBV29-1 to TRBJ2-1; D is unresolved. This CDR3 spans 13 amino acids. Trimming left V 3 bases short and J 5 bases short, with 11 bases between. The V gene's germline CDR1 is SQVTM and CDR2 ANQGSEA. The CDR3 DNA reads as TGCAGCGTTGATACAGTAATGGACAATGAGCAGTTCTTC. Translated: CSVDTVMDNEQFF.

The chain employs TRBV5-4 and TRBJ2-2, with 7 bases lining up with TRBD2. The CDR3 contains 16 residues. From germline, CDR1 is SGHNT and CDR2 YYREEE (reference sequence). With V trimmed by 0 bases and J by 6 bases, 8 bases remained unmatched. The CDR3 loop is CASSLESGLAAGELFF. The CDR3 DNA reads as TGTGCCAGCAGCTTGGAGTCAGGGCTAGCGGCCGGGGAGCTGTTTTTT.

This sequence joins TRBV30 and TRBJ1-2; 9 positions agree with TRBD1. Germline V gives CDR1 GTSNPN, CDR2 SVGIG (reference sequence). Trimming cost V 5 bases and J 2 bases; bases outside gene matches: 6. This CDR3 region has 14 residues. The chain's CDR3 is CAWDLGTGNYGYTF. In nucleotides, the CDR3 is TGTGCCTGGGATCTAGGGACAGGGAACTATGGCTACACCTTC. The full variable domain, completed using reference TRBV30 and TRBJ1-2, is SQTIHQWPATLVQPVGSPLSLECTVEGTSNPNLYWYRQAAGRGLQLLFYSVGIGQISSEVPQNLSASRPQDRQFILSSKKLLLSDSGFYLCAWDLGTGNYGYTFGSGTRLTVV.

V and J are TRBV28 and TRBJ2-2, with D maybe TRBD1 (6 bases). The CDR3 totals 17 residues. The ends were cut back, 3 bases at V and 0 bases at J, with 14 bases in the middle. The germline gives CDR1 MDHEN, CDR2 SYDVKM. The CDR3 DNA reads TGTGCCAGCAGTTTCCCGAGGACAGAACCGAACACCGGGGAGCTGTTTTTT. Translated, it gives CASSFPRTEPNTGELFF.

This clone has a single count. The CDR3 DNA reads as TGTGCCAGCAGTACAACCCAATCACCCCTCCACTTT. It is translated as CASSTTQSPLHF. The V call is TRBV6-6, the J call TRBJ1-6; D gene unclear. V was shortened by 5 bases and J by 10 bases, with 9 bases between the two germline ends. This CDR3 is built from 12 residues. Looked up from germline, CDR1 is MNHNY and CDR2 is SVGAGI (reference sequence).

The chain employs TRBV28 and TRBJ1-5; D not certain. The V and J ends lost 6 bases and 9 bases respectively, with 15 bases between them. Germline values: CDR1 MDHEN, CDR2 SYDVKM. The CDR3 spans 13 residues. The CDR3 region is CASRPVSVVPQHF. The DNA for the CDR3 is TGTGCCAGCAGGCCTGTTTCGGTGGTGCCCCAGCATTTT.

The chain carries TRBV5-1 and TRBJ1-2; no firm D call. V lost 4 bases and J lost 8, with 21 bases in between. Germline values: CDR1 SGHRS, CDR2 YFSETQ. The CDR3 sequence is 15 residues long. The DNA of the CDR3 is TGCGCCAGCAGCACCTCGGAAGGACCCGCGGGGGGCTACACCTTC. Protein sequence: CASSTSEGPAGGYTF.

The rearrangement uses TRBV7-3 and TRBJ1-1; D gene unclear. From germline, CDR1 is SGHTA and CDR2 FQGTGA. V lost 2 bases and J lost 0, with 10 bases in between. This CDR3 spans 15 amino acids. In nucleotides, the CDR3 is TGTGCCAGCAGCTTAGGCAGGCTGATGAACACTGAAGCTTTCTTT. Its protein is CASSLGRLMNTEAFF.

This chain links TRBV4-1 with TRBJ2-1, with 9 bases fitting TRBD2. Germline CDR1 reads MGHRA; CDR2 reads YSYEKL. J gave up 9 bases and V 3 bases, and 9 bases lay outside the gene matches. The CDR3 runs to 15 residues. The CDR3 protein is CASSQQGLAPSEQFF. CDR3 nucleotides: TGCGCCAGCAGCCAGCAAGGACTAGCGCCTAGTGAGCAGTTCTTC.

The rearrangement uses TRBV5-1 and TRBJ1-5, with 8 positions matching TRBD1. V shed 4 bases, J shed 4 bases, and the junction held 4 bases outside the gene matches. Germline values: CDR1 SGHRS, CDR2 YFSETQ. This CDR3 has 14 amino acids. Here the CDR3 reads CASSVDRENQPQHF. CDR3 nucleotide sequence: TGCGCCAGCAGCGTGGACAGGGAGAATCAGCCCCAGCATTTT.

The chain is built from TRBV15 and TRBJ2-3; 8 bases align to TRBD2. The CDR3 extends over 16 amino acids. Germline trimming cut 0 bases from V and 2 bases from J; bases unmatched to any gene: 4. From germline, CDR1 is LNHNV and CDR2 YYDKDF (reference sequence). CDR3 amino acids: CATSRDRAGATDTQYF. The CDR3 DNA follows: TGTGCCACCAGCAGAGACCGAGCGGGAGCCACAGATACGCAGTATTTT.

The chain recombines TRBV9 with TRBJ1-1; 7 bases align to TRBD1. CDR1 and CDR2 from the germline V gene are SGDLS and YYNGEE. This CDR3 is 14 amino acids long. The ends lost 3 bases at V and 7 bases at J; junction bases unmatched: 9. The CDR3 reads CASSATYRGGEAFF. In DNA form, the CDR3 reads TGTGCCAGCAGCGCCACCTACAGGGGAGGTGAAGCTTTCTTT.

This chain links TRBV7-6 with TRBJ2-5; TRBD2 matches at 8 bases. V shed 6 bases, J shed 3 bases, and the junction held 9 bases outside the gene matches. Germline V gene sequence: CDR1 SGHVS, CDR2 FNYEAQ. CDR3 size: 15 residues. Here the CDR3 DNA reads TGTGCCAGCAGTTCCCGGGGGGGCCAGGAAGAGACCCAGTACTTC. Translation gives CASSSRGGQEETQYF.

This chain uses TRBV10-3 with TRBJ2-3, with TRBD2 identical over 7 bases. Germline V lookup: CDR1 ENHRY, CDR2 SYGVKD. The ends lost 6 bases at V and 0 bases at J; junction bases unmatched: 6. The CDR3 runs 15 residues. The CDR3 is CAISLGGDSTDTQYF. Written as DNA, the CDR3 is TGTGCCATCAGCCTGGGGGGGGATAGCACAGATACGCAGTATTTT.

This chain links TRBV24-1 with TRBJ2-1; TRBD2 agrees at 12 bases. J gave up 9 bases and V 0 bases, and 14 bases lay outside the gene matches. Germline V lookup: CDR1 KGHDR, CDR2 SFDVKD. The CDR3 spans 19 residues. This CDR3 is CATSDLWQRTSGGPGEQFF. The CDR3 region has the DNA TGTGCCACCAGTGATTTGTGGCAGAGAACTAGCGGGGGGCCCGGTGAGCAGTTCTTC.

This chain connects TRBV19 to TRBJ2-7; D remains unclear. This CDR3 is built from 15 residues. Germline-derived CDR1 and CDR2 are LNHDA and SQIVND (reference sequence). Deletions cut 3 bases from V and 5 bases from J, with 17 bases between. The CDR3 here is CASSIGDASVHEQYF. The DNA for the CDR3 is TGTGCCAGTAGTATTGGTGATGCTTCAGTCCACGAGCAGTACTTC. The full variable domain, with the rest looked up from reference TRBV19 and TRBJ2-7, is DGGITQSPKYLFRKEGQNVTLSCEQNLNHDAMYWYRQDPGQGLRLIYYSQIVNDFQKGDIAEGYSVSREKKESFPLTVTSAQKNPTAFYLCASSIGDASVHEQYFGPGTRLTVT.

The rearrangement uses TRBV27 and TRBJ2-1; D gene uncertain. CDR3 length: 12 residues. Per germline, CDR1 MNHEY and CDR2 SMNVEV (reference sequence). Trimming shortened V by 4 bases and J by 5 bases, and 6 bases separated the two germline ends. The CDR3 reads CASSSQDNEQFF. For the CDR3, the DNA is TGTGCCAGCAGTTCGCAGGACAATGAGCAGTTCTTC.

V gene TRBV6-4 combines with J gene TRBJ2-6; perhaps TRBD1 as D (6 bases). The CDR3 runs to 15 residues. From germline, CDR1 is MRHNA and CDR2 SNTAGT. V lost 6 bases and J 4 bases, leaving 13 bases between the germline ends. CDR3 residues: CASSRQAEGANVLTF. In nucleotides, the CDR3 is TGTGCCAGCAGCCGACAGGCAGAGGGGGCCAACGTCCTGACTTTC.

This chain connects TRBV6-6 to TRBJ1-2; tentatively, D is TRBD1 (5 bases). Per germline, CDR1 MNHNY and CDR2 SVGAGI (reference sequence). Trimming cost V 0 bases and J 2 bases, with 7 bases left between them. The CDR3 is 14 amino acids. The CDR3 spells CASSYSGGNYGYTF. CDR3 in DNA: TGTGCCAGCAGTTACTCGGGGGGGAACTATGGCTACACCTTC.

This chain uses TRBV5-1 with TRBJ2-7; 14 bases align to TRBD2. Unmatched junction bases numbered 4, after V lost 5 bases and J lost 3 bases. The CDR3 extends over 15 amino acids. Germline CDR1 is SGHRS and CDR2 is YFSETQ. CDR3 sequence (DNA): TGCGCCAGCAGACTTGGACTAGCGGGAGGCTACGAGCAGTACTTC. The encoded protein is CASRLGLAGGYEQYF.

The chain joins TRBV19 to TRBJ1-1; 8 bases agree with TRBD1. Germline assignment: CDR1 LNHDA and CDR2 SQIVND (reference sequence). This CDR3 comprises 15 residues. V trimming: 3 bases; J trimming: 6 bases; junction bases outside the gene matches: 9. Here the CDR3 DNA reads TGTGCCAGTAGTATCTTACAGGGGGGACGGGCTGAAGCTTTCTTT. It is translated as CASSILQGGRAEAFF. The full variable domain, completed using reference TRBV19 and TRBJ1-1, is DGGITQSPKYLFRKEGQNVTLSCEQNLNHDAMYWYRQDPGQGLRLIYYSQIVNDFQKGDIAEGYSVSREKKESFPLTVTSAQKNPTAFYLCASSILQGGRAEAFFGQGTRLTVV.

The chain links TRBV2 to TRBJ2-5, with a possible D match to TRBD2 (6 bases). This CDR3 has 16 amino acids. The V gene's germline CDR1 is SNHLY and CDR2 FYNNEI. Trimming pared 5 bases from V and 2 bases from J, leaving 18 bases between. This CDR3 reads CASSPRLGTAQETQYF. The CDR3 nucleotides read TGTGCCAGCAGTCCTCGACTAGGGACCGCTCAAGAGACCCAGTACTTC.

Many counts were recorded for this clone. This rearrangement joins TRBV2 to TRBJ2-7, with D maybe TRBD1 (6 bases). V shed 6 bases and J shed 3 bases, with 21 bases lying between them. The CDR3 spans 16 residues. Germline assignment: CDR1 SNHLY and CDR2 FYNNEI. For the CDR3, the DNA is TGTGCCAGCAGGGGAGCCCCGGGACAATCTTTCTACGAGCAGTACTTC. This encodes CASRGAPGQSFYEQYF.

The chain carries TRBV6-6 and TRBJ2-7; possibly TRBD1 for D (6 bases). The CDR3 runs to 14 residues. Germline CDR1 and CDR2: MNHNY and SVGAGI (reference sequence). The V end was cut by 2 bases, the J end by 6 bases, with 14 bases between. The CDR3 reads CASSYEGDLVEQYV. CDR3 bases: TGTGCCAGCAGTTACGAGGGGGATCTGGTCGAGCAGTACGTC.